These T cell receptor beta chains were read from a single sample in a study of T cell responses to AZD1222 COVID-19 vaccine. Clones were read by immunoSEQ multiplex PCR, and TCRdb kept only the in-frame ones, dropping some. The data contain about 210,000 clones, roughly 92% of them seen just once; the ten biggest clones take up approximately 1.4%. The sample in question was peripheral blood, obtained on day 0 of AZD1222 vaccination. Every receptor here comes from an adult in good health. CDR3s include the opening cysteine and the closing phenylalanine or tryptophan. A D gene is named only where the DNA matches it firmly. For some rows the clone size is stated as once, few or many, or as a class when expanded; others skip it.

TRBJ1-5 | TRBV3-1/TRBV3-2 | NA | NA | CASSQARNQPQHF | TGTGCCAGCAGCCAAGCACGGAATCAGCCCCAGCATTTT
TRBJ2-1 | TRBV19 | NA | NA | CASSIVPNRHSSYNEQFF | TGTGCCAGTAGTATAGTCCCGAACAGGCACAGCTCCTACAATGAGCAGTTCTTC
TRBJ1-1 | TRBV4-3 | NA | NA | CASGGQTNTEAFF | TGCGCCAGCGGAGGACAGACCAACACTGAAGCTTTCTTT
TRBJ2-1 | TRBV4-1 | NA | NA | CASSQVASNDEQFF | TGCGCCAGCAGCCAGGTGGCTAGCAACGATGAGCAGTTCTTC
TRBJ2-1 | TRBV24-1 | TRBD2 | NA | CATSVGGGAGLHNEQFF | TGTGCCACCAGTGTGGGCGGGGGGGCCGGTCTCCACAATGAGCAGTTCTTC
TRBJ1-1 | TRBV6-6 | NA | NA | CASSYSGGQAFF | TGTGCCAGCAGTTACTCGGGGGGGCAAGCTTTCTTT
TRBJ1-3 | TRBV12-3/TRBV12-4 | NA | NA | CASGEDSGNTIYF | TGTGCCAGCGGAGAGGACTCTGGAAACACCATATATTTT
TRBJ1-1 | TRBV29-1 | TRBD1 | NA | CSVFRPDRGTEAFF | TGCAGCGTTTTCCGACCAGACAGGGGCACTGAAGCTTTCTTT
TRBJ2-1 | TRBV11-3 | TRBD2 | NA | CASSFSGGPYNEQFF | TGTGCCAGCAGCTTTAGCGGGGGGCCGTACAATGAGCAGTTCTTC
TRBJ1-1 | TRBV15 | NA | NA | CATSPPLLNTEAFF | TGTGCCACCAGCCCGCCCTTACTGAACACTGAAGCTTTCTTT
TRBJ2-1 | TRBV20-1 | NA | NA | CSATNTNEQFF | TGCAGTGCTACAAATACCAATGAGCAGTTCTTC
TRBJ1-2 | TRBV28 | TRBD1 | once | CASSYEGQGAGYGYTF | TGTGCCAGCAGTTATGAGGGACAGGGGGCAGGCTATGGCTACACCTTC
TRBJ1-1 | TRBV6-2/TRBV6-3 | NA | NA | CASSYRGGAFF | TGTGCCAGCAGTTACAGGGGTGGGGCTTTCTTT
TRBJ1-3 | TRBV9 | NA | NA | CASSTLTASGNTIYF | TGTGCCAGCAGCACCTTAACCGCATCGGGAAACACCATATATTTT
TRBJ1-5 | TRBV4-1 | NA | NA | CASSQTELSNQPQHF | TGCGCCAGCAGCCAAACAGAGCTTAGCAATCAGCCCCAGCATTTT
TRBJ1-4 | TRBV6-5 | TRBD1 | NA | CASSYSGQATNEKLFF | TGTGCCAGCAGTTACTCGGGACAGGCAACTAATGAAAAACTGTTTTTT
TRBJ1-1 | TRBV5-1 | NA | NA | CASSLELQGRVNTEAFF | TGCGCCAGCAGCTTGGAACTGCAGGGAAGGGTGAACACTGAAGCTTTCTTT
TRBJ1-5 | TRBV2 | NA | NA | CASSRDRTIQPQHF | TGTGCCAGCAGCCGAGACAGGACGATTCAGCCCCAGCATTTT
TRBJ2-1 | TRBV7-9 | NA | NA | CASSPQGRVNEQFF | TGTGCCAGCAGCCCTCAGGGCCGAGTTAATGAGCAGTTCTTC
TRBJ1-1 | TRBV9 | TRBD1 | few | CASSTSGTVNTEAFF | TGTGCCAGCAGCACTTCCGGGACAGTAAACACTGAAGCTTTCTTT
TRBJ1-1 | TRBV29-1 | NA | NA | CSAGPPGAEAFF | TGCAGCGCTGGTCCCCCCGGTGCTGAAGCTTTCTTT
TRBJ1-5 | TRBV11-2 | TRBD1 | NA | CASSRDRDSYNQPQHF | TGTGCCAGCAGCCGGGACCGGGACAGCTACAATCAGCCCCAGCATTTT
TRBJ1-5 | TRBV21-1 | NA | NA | CASSNRQGATNQPQHF | TGTGCCAGCAGCAACCGACAGGGGGCGACCAATCAGCCCCAGCATTTT
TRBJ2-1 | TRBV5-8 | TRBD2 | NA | CASSLVVSSGGAGDEQFF | TGTGCCAGCAGCTTGGTAGTTTCTTCCGGGGGGGCCGGGGATGAGCAGTTCTTC
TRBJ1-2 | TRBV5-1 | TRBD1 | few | CASSPGQTYGYTF | TGCGCCAGCAGCCCGGGACAGACCTATGGCTACACCTTC
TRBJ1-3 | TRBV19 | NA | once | CASSILAVGNTIYF | TGTGCCAGTAGTATTTTGGCAGTTGGAAACACCATATATTTT
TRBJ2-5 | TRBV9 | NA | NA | CASSVWGGLQETQYF | TGTGCCAGCAGCGTATGGGGGGGCCTCCAAGAGACCCAGTACTTC
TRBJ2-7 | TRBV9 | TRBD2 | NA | CASSPGGRGDEQYF | TGTGCCAGCAGCCCGGGGGGTCGCGGGGACGAGCAGTACTTC
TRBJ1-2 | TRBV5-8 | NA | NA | CASVVLRSYGYTF | TGTGCCAGCGTGGTCCTCCGATCGTATGGCTACACCTTC
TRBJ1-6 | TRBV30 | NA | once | CAWSVQVSPLHF | TGTGCCTGGAGTGTACAAGTTTCACCCCTCCACTTT
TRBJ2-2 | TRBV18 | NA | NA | CASSPGGEITGELFF | TGTGCCAGCTCACCGGGGGGAGAGATAACCGGGGAGCTGTTTTTT
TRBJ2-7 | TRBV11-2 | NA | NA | CASSGAEQYF | TGTGCCAGCAGCGGAGCCGAGCAGTACTTC
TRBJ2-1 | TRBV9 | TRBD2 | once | CASSVKIGGGAIYEQFF | TGTGCCAGCAGCGTAAAAATTGGCGGGGGGGCGATCTATGAGCAGTTCTTC
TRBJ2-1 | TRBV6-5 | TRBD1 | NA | CASHSAGTGRNEQFF | TGTGCCAGCCATTCAGCCGGGACAGGGAGGAATGAGCAGTTCTTC
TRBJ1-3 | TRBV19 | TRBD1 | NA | CASSDGTGTGNTIYF | TGTGCCAGTAGCGATGGGACAGGGACAGGAAACACCATATATTTT
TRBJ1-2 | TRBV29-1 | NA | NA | CSVDRNYGYTF | TGCAGCGTTGACCGGAACTATGGCTACACCTTC
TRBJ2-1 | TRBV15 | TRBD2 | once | CATSRWGLAGGSSYNEQFF | TGTGCCACCAGCAGATGGGGCCTAGCGGGGGGGAGCTCCTACAATGAGCAGTTCTTC
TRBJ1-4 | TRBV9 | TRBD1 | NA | CASSVQGTGEKLFF | TGTGCCAGCAGCGTACAAGGGACAGGAGAAAAACTGTTTTTT
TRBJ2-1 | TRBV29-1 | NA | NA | CSVAESYNEQFF | TGCAGCGTTGCTGAGTCCTACAATGAGCAGTTCTTC
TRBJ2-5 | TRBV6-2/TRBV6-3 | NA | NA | CASSYVGVQTQYF | TGTGCCAGCAGTTACGTCGGGGTGCAAACCCAGTACTTC
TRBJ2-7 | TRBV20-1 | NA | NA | CSASRVYEQYF | TGCAGTGCTAGCAGGGTCTACGAGCAGTACTTC
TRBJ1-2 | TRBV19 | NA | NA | CASTPGAANGYTF | TGTGCCAGTACCCCTGGGGCGGCCAATGGCTACACCTTC
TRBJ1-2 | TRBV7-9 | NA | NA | CASSSQANYGYTF | TGTGCCAGCAGCTCCCAAGCTAACTATGGCTACACCTTC
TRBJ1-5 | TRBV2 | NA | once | CAITDSFNQPQHF | TGTGCCATTACGGACAGCTTCAATCAGCCCCAGCATTTT
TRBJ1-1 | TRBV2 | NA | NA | CASSVSPSGEAFF | TGTGCCAGCAGTGTATCCCCAAGTGGGGAAGCTTTCTTT
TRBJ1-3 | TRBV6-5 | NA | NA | CASSYSIRVSGNTIYF | TGTGCCAGCAGTTACTCCATCAGGGTTTCTGGAAACACCATATATTTT
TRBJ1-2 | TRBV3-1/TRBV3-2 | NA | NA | CASSQGGGQGGYTF | TGTGCCAGCAGCCAAGGTGGGGGGCAGGGTGGCTACACCTTC
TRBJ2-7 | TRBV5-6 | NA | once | CASRTEGGIDEQYF | TGTGCCAGCAGAACTGAGGGGGGTATAGACGAGCAGTACTTC
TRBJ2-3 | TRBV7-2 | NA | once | CASSLVSGALTDTQYF | TGTGCCAGCAGCTTAGTTAGCGGAGCCCTCACAGATACGCAGTATTTT
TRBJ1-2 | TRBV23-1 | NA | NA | CASSLRWDSHRESYGYTF | TGCGCCAGCAGTCTAAGGTGGGATTCTCACAGGGAGAGCTATGGCTACACCTTC
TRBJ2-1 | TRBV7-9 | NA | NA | CASTPYGTPYNEQFF | TGTGCCAGCACCCCCTACGGGACACCCTACAATGAGCAGTTCTTC